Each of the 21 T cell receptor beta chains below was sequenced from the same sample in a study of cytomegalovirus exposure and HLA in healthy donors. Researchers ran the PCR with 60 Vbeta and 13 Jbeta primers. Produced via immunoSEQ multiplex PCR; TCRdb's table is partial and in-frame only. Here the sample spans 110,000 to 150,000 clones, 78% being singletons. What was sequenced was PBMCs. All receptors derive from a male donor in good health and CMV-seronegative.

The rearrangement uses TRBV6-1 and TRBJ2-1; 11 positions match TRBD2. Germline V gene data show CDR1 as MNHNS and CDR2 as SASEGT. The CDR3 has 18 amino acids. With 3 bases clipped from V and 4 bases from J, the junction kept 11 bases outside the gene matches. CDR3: CASSERLAGWPAYNEQFF. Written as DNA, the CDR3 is TGTGCCAGCAGTGAGAGACTAGCGGGGTGGCCGGCTTACAATGAGCAGTTCTTC.

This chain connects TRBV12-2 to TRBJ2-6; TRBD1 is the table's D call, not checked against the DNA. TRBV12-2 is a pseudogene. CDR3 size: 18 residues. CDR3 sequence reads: CASRSRDTQPAGANVLTF. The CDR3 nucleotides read TGTGCAAGTCGTAGCCGGGACACCCAACCGGCTGGGGCCAACGTCCTGACTTTC.

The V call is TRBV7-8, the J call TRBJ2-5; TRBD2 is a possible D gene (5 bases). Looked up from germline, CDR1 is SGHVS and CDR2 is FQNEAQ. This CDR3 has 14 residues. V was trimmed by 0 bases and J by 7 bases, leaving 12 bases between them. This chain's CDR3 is CASSLAGPRGTQYF. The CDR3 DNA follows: TGTGCCAGCAGCTTAGCAGGACCCCGGGGGACCCAGTACTTC.

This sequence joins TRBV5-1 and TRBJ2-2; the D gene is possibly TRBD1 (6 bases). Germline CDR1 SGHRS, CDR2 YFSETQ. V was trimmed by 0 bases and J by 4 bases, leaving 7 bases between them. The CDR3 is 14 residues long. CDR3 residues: CASSLGTATGELFF. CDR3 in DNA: TGCGCCAGCAGCTTGGGGACAGCCACCGGGGAGCTGTTTTTT.

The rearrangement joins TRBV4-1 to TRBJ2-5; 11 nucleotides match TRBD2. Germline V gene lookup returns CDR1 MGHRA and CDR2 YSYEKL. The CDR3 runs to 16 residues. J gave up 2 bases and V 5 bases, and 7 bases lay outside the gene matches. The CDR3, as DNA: TGCGCCAGCAGCACCCGACTAGCGGGAATACAAGAGACCCAGTACTTC. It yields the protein CASSTRLAGIQETQYF.

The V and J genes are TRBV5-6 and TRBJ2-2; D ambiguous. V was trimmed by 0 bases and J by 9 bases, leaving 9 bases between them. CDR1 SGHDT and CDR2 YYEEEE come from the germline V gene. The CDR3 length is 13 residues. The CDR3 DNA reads TGTGCCAGCAGCTTGGGTGGCAGTAGGGAGCTGTTTTTT. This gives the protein CASSLGGSRELFF.

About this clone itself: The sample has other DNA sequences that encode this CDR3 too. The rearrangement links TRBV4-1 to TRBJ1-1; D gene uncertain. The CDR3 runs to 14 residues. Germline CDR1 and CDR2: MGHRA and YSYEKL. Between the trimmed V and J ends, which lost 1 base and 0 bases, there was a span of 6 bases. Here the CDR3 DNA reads TGCGCCAGCAGCCAAGTTGGAGTGAACACTGAAGCTTTCTTT. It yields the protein CASSQVGVNTEAFF.

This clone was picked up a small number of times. CDR3 bases: TGTGCCAGTACTAGCGGGGGGAGAAACGAGCAGTACTTC. This encodes CASTSGGRNEQYF. V usage is TRBV19 and J usage is TRBJ2-7, with 11 bases matching TRBD2. Germline CDR1 and CDR2: LNHDA and SQIVND (reference sequence). There are 13 residues in the CDR3. With 7 bases clipped from V and 5 bases from J, the junction kept 4 bases outside the gene matches.

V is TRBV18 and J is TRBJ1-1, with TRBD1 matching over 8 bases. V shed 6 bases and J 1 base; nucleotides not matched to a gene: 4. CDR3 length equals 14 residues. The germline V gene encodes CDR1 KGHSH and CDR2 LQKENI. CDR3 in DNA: TGTGCCAGCTCGACAGGACAGGGGAACACTGAAGCTTTCTTT. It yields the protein CASSTGQGNTEAFF.

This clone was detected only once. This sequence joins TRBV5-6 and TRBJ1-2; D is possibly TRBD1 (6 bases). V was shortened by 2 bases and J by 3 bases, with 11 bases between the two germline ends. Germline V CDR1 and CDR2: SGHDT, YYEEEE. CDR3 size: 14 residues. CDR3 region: CASSLVTGDYGYTF. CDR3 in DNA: TGTGCCAGCAGCTTAGTGACAGGCGACTATGGCTACACCTTC.

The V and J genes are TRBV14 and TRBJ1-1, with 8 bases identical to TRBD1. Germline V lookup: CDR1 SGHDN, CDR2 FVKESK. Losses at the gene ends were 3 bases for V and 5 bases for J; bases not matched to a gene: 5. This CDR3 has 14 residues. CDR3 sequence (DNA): TGTGCCAGCAGCCATATACAGGGGGGGACTGAAGCTTTCTTT. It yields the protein CASSHIQGGTEAFF. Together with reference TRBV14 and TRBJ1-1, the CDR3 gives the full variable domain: EAGVTQFPSHSVIEKGQTVTLRCDPISGHDNLYWYRRVMGKEIKFLLHFVKESKQDESGMPNNRFLAERTGGTYSTLKVQPAELEDSGVYFCASSHIQGGTEAFFGQGTRLTVV.

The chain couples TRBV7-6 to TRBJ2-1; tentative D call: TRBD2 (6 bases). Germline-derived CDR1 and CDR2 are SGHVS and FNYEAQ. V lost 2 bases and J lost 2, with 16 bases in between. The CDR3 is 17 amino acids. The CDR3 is CASSLQSGTPPYNEQFF. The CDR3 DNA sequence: TGTGCCAGCAGCTTACAAAGTGGGACTCCTCCCTACAATGAGCAGTTCTTC.

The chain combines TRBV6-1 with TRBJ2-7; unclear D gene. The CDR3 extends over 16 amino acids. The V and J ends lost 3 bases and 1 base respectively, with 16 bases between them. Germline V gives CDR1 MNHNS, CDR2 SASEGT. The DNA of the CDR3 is TGTGCCAGCAGTGACGTTTGGGCAGCCGGATCCTACGAGCAGTACTTC. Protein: CASSDVWAAGSYEQYF.

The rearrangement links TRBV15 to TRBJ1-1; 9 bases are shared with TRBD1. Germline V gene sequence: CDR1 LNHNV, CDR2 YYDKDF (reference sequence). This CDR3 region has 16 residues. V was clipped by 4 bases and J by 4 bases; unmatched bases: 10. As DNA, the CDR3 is TGTGCCACCAGCAAGGGGACAGGGAGAAGAGGCACTGAAGCTTTCTTT. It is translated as CATSKGTGRRGTEAFF.

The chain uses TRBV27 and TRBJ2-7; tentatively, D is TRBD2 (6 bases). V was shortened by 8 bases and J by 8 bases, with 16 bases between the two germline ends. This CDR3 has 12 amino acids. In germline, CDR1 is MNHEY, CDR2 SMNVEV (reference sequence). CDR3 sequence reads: CASGPSGGKQYF. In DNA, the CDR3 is TGTGCCAGCGGCCCTTCAGGAGGGAAGCAGTACTTC.

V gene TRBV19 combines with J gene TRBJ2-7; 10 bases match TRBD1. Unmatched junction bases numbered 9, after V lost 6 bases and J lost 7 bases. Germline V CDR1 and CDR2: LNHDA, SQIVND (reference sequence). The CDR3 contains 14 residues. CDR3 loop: CASRATGGLREQYF. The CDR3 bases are TGTGCCAGTAGGGCGACAGGGGGCCTGCGGGAGCAGTACTTC.

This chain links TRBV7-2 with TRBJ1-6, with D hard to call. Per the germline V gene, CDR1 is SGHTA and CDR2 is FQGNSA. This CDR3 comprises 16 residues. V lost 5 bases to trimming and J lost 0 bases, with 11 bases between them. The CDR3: CASSLRDSSYNSPLHF. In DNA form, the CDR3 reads TGTGCCAGCAGCCTACGCGATAGCTCCTATAATTCACCCCTCCACTTT.

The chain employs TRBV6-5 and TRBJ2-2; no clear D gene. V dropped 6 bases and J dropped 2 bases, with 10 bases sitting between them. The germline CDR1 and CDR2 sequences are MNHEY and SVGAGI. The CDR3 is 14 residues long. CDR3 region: CASRLRGNTGELFF. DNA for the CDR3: TGTGCCAGCAGATTACGAGGAAACACCGGGGAGCTGTTTTTT.

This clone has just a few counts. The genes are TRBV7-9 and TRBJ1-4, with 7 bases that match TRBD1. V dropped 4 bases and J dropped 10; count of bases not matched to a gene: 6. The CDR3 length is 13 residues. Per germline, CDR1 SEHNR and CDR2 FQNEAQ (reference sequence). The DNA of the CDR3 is TGTGCCAGCAGCTCGGACAGGAAGGGAAAACTGTTTTTT. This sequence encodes CASSSDRKGKLFF.

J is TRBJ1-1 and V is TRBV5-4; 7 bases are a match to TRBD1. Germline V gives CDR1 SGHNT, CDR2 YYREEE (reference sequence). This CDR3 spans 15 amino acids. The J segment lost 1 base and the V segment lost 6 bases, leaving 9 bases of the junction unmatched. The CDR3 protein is CASIQQGLGNTEAFF. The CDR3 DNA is TGTGCCAGCATCCAACAGGGGTTGGGGAACACTGAAGCTTTCTTT.

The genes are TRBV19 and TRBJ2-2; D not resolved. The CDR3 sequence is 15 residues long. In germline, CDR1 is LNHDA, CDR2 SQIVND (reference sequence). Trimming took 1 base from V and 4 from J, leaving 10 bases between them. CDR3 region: CASSIGRYSTGELFF. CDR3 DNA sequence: TGTGCCAGTAGTATAGGCAGGTATAGCACCGGGGAGCTGTTTTTT.